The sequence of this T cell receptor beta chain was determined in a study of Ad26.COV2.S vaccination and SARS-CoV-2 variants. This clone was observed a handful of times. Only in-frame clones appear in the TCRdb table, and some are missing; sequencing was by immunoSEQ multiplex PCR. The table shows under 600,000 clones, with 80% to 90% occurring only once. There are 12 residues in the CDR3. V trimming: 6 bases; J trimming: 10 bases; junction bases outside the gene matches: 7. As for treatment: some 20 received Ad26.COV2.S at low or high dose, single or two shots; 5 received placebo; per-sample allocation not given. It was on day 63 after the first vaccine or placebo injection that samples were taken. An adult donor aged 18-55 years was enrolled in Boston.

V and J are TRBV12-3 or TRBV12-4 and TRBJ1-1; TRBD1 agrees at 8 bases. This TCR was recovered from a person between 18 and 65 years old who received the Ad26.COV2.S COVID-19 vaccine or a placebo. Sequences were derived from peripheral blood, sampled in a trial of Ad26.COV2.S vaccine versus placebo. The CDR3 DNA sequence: TGTGCCAGCAGGCCCTCAGGGGGCGCAGCTTTCTTT. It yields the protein CASRPSGGAAFF.